This entry lists 23 T cell receptor beta chains sequenced from one sample in a study of blood T cell repertoires in COVID-19. Clones were read by immunoSEQ multiplex PCR, and TCRdb kept only the in-frame ones, dropping some. Found here are about 300,000 clones, around nine tenths of them singletons; the top ten hold 6% to 7%. The sample taken for sequencing was peripheral blood. The receptors originated from a woman aged 30 to 39 with COVID-19, enrolled during active disease.

This rearrangement joins TRBV28 to TRBJ2-1; 8 nucleotides align to TRBD1. The CDR3 runs to 14 residues. Trimming cost V 5 bases and J 12 bases; bases outside gene matches: 12. From germline, CDR1 is MDHEN and CDR2 SYDVKM. CDR3 residues: CASSQPGQVRGQFF. As DNA, the CDR3 is TGTGCCAGCAGTCAGCCGGGACAGGTTCGTGGGCAGTTCTTC.

The V call is TRBV7-2, the J call TRBJ1-3, with unresolved D. Germline V lookup: CDR1 SGHTA, CDR2 FQGNSA. This CDR3 region has 14 residues. V lost 1 base and J 4 bases, leaving 8 bases between the germline ends. In DNA form, the CDR3 reads TGTGCCAGCAGCTTAGGAGGGCCCGGAAACACCATATATTTT. Protein: CASSLGGPGNTIYF.

The chain uses TRBV9 and TRBJ2-1; 10 bases agree with TRBD2. Germline V gene sequence: CDR1 SGDLS, CDR2 YYNGEE. Trimming removed 3 bases from V and 1 base from J; junction bases left unmatched: 4. The CDR3 contains 16 residues. The CDR3 region is CASSARAGGSYNEQFF. For the CDR3, the DNA is TGTGCCAGCAGCGCCCGAGCGGGAGGGTCCTACAATGAGCAGTTCTTC.

This clone was recorded once. The J gene is TRBJ1-2, the V gene TRBV19; no clear D gene. This CDR3 comprises 13 residues. Trimming cost V 0 bases and J 5 bases, with 7 bases left between them. Germline V gene lookup returns CDR1 LNHDA and CDR2 SQIVND (reference sequence). CDR3 bases: TGTGCCAGTAGTATAGAGAGGCGGTATGGCTACACCTTC. It translates to CASSIERRYGYTF.

This clone was seen a single time. The rearrangement links TRBV30 to TRBJ2-1; no clear D gene. The CDR3 runs 12 residues. From germline, CDR1 is GTSNPN and CDR2 SVGIG (reference sequence). V was cut by 0 bases and J by 10 bases, with 10 bases left in between. In nucleotides, the CDR3 is TGTGCCTGGAGTGTAACCCAGAACGAGCAGTTCTTC. Protein product: CAWSVTQNEQFF.

The chain is built from TRBV4-1 and TRBJ2-5, with D possibly TRBD1 on 6 matching bases. The germline gives CDR1 MGHRA, CDR2 YSYEKL. CDR3 size: 15 residues. V was trimmed by 1 base and J by 0 bases, leaving 9 bases between them. In DNA form, the CDR3 reads TGCGCCAGCAGCCAAGGAGGGACAAACCAAGAGACCCAGTACTTC. Its protein product is CASSQGGTNQETQYF.

This rearrangement joins TRBV13 to TRBJ2-2, with 11 bases identical to TRBD1. Trimming at V came to 3 bases and at J to 3 bases, leaving 3 bases not matched to a gene. Germline-derived CDR1 and CDR2 are PRHDT and FYEKMQ (reference sequence). This CDR3 contains 16 residues. CDR3 coding DNA: TGTGCCAGCAGCTTCGGACAGGGGGCCGACACCGGGGAGCTGTTTTTT. It encodes CASSFGQGADTGELFF.

The rearrangement joins TRBV20-1 to TRBJ2-1; D is possibly TRBD2 (5 bases). Looked up from germline, CDR1 is DFQATT and CDR2 is SNEGSKA (reference sequence). The CDR3 contains 12 residues. V dropped 3 bases and J dropped 4 bases, with 7 bases sitting between them. The CDR3 DNA reads as TGCAGTGCTAGTAGCGCGTACAATGAGCAGTTCTTC. Protein: CSASSAYNEQFF.

This chain joins TRBV28 and TRBJ1-2; the D gene is possibly TRBD1 (6 bases). Germline loops: CDR1 MDHEN, CDR2 SYDVKM. Between the trimmed V and J ends, which lost 1 base and 4 bases, there was a span of 10 bases. CDR3 length equals 14 residues. CDR3 in DNA: TGTGCCAGCAGTTTATTATGGGGGCCCTATGGCTACACCTTC. It is translated as CASSLLWGPYGYTF.

The J gene is TRBJ2-3, the V gene TRBV14, with D tentatively TRBD1 (6 bases). The CDR3 sequence is 15 residues long. The germline V and J ends were trimmed by 1 base and 3 bases, with 11 bases remaining between them. Germline loops: CDR1 SGHDN, CDR2 FVKESK. The CDR3: CASSQGSGVTDTQYF. The DNA of the CDR3 is TGTGCCAGCAGCCAAGGATCAGGGGTTACAGATACGCAGTATTTT.

The V and J genes are TRBV11-2 and TRBJ1-2, with D perhaps TRBD1 (6 bases). The CDR3 extends over 16 amino acids. Germline CDR1 and CDR2: SGHAT and FQNNGV. V gave up 5 bases and J gave up 4 bases, with 20 bases separating them. CDR3 residues: CASSVWTATVPYGYTF. CDR3 DNA: TGTGCCAGCAGCGTCTGGACAGCGACGGTTCCCTATGGCTACACCTTC.

The genes are TRBV24-1 and TRBJ2-3; D is uncertain. The CDR3 spans 14 residues. Germline lookup yields CDR1 KGHDR and CDR2 SFDVKD. V gave up 10 bases and J gave up 0 bases, with 13 bases separating them. CDR3 sequence reads: CATSRGSSTDTQYF. The CDR3 DNA reads TGTGCCACTTCAAGAGGTTCTAGCACAGATACGCAGTATTTT.

This chain links TRBV9 with TRBJ2-2; 10 bases fit TRBD1. Germline CDR1 SGDLS, CDR2 YYNGEE. The CDR3 contains 16 residues. After removal of 0 bases from V and 6 bases from J, the junction contained 5 bases not matched to a gene. Here the CDR3 DNA reads TGTGCCAGCAGCGTAGCTGGGACAGGGGTATCCGGGGAGCTGTTTTTT. This translates into CASSVAGTGVSGELFF.

This chain uses TRBV6-4 with TRBJ2-7; D call uncertain. CDR3 length: 13 residues. V lost 5 bases, J lost 3 bases, and 11 bases lay in between. CDR1 and CDR2 (germline): MRHNA, SNTAGT. The CDR3 reads CASSLQTGYEQYF. The CDR3 DNA sequence: TGTGCCAGCAGTCTCCAGACTGGCTACGAGCAGTACTTC.

The J gene is TRBJ1-1, the V gene TRBV30; perhaps TRBD1 as D (5 bases). Germline CDR1 GTSNPN, CDR2 SVGIG (reference sequence). CDR3 length: 13 residues. Trimming left V 2 bases short and J 2 bases short, with 9 bases between. The DNA of the CDR3 is TGTGCCTGGAGTATTACAGGTAACACTGAAGCTTTCTTT. Translation: CAWSITGNTEAFF.

The gene calls are TRBV6-4 and TRBJ2-1; D may be TRBD1 (6 bases). CDR1 and CDR2 (germline): MRHNA, SNTAGT. This CDR3 region has 16 residues. V was trimmed by 0 bases and J by 4 bases, leaving 13 bases between them. CDR3 in DNA: TGTGCCAGCAGTGACTCTTGGACAGAAACGTACAATGAGCAGTTCTTC. Its translation: CASSDSWTETYNEQFF.

The chain couples TRBV7-8 to TRBJ1-3; a weak D match, TRBD1 (5 bases). The CDR3 is made up of 17 amino acids. Per the germline V gene, CDR1 is SGHVS and CDR2 is FQNEAQ. Trimming cost V 4 bases and J 2 bases, with 18 bases left between them. CDR3 loop: CASSSPIHQGTGNTIYF. The DNA for the CDR3 is TGTGCCAGCAGCTCGCCGATACACCAGGGTACTGGAAACACCATATATTTT.

This chain links TRBV6-5 with TRBJ1-4; TRBD1 aligns across 7 bases. CDR3 length: 12 amino acids. After removal of 8 bases from V and 10 bases from J, the junction contained 7 bases not matched to a gene. Germline-derived CDR1 and CDR2 are MNHEY and SVGAGI. The CDR3 sequence: CASETGTGKLFF. DNA of the CDR3: TGTGCCAGCGAGACAGGGACGGGAAAACTGTTTTTT.

This chain links TRBV19 with TRBJ2-3; a weak D match, TRBD2 (5 bases). Trimming pared 7 bases from V and 4 bases from J, leaving 15 bases between. CDR1 and CDR2 (germline): LNHDA, SQIVND (reference sequence). CDR3 length: 14 amino acids. The DNA for the CDR3 is TGTGCCAGTACCCTAGGGCTAGCTTCAGATACGCAGTATTTT. Translated, it gives CASTLGLASDTQYF.

The DNA for the CDR3 is TGTGCCAGTAGTATAGCCAGGGAGGGTGAGCAGTTCTTC. Translating gives CASSIAREGEQFF. V and J are TRBV19 and TRBJ2-1; 7 bases align to TRBD2. Per the germline V gene, CDR1 is LNHDA and CDR2 is SQIVND (reference sequence). This CDR3 has 13 residues. Trimming took 1 base from V and 9 from J; bases not matched to a gene: 3.

V usage is TRBV24-1 and J usage is TRBJ2-3; TRBD1 matches at 8 bases. The CDR3 is 17 amino acids. J gave up 4 bases and V 4 bases, and 12 bases lay outside the gene matches. Germline values: CDR1 KGHDR, CDR2 SFDVKD. The CDR3 DNA reads as TGTGCCACCAGTGAGCATACCGGGACAGGTAAAGCAGATACGCAGTATTTT. Translated: CATSEHTGTGKADTQYF.

V is TRBV30 and J is TRBJ1-4; TRBD1 matches 10 bases. V was clipped by 3 bases and J by 0 bases; unmatched bases: 13. There are 19 residues in the CDR3. Germline-derived CDR1 and CDR2 are GTSNPN and SVGIG (reference sequence). As DNA, the CDR3 is TGTGCCTGGAGCGCCGGGACAGGGGTATCCTTACCAACTAATGAAAAACTGTTTTTT. Protein sequence: CAWSAGTGVSLPTNEKLFF.

The rearrangement joins TRBV9 to TRBJ2-2; TRBD1 matches at 8 bases. The ends lost 0 bases at V and 3 bases at J; junction bases unmatched: 1. The CDR3 contains 15 residues. Germline V lookup: CDR1 SGDLS, CDR2 YYNGEE. CDR3 region: CASSVVTGDTGELFF. The DNA of the CDR3 is TGTGCCAGCAGCGTAGTGACAGGGGACACCGGGGAGCTGTTTTTT.